This T cell receptor beta chain was captured by sequencing in a study of blood T cell repertoires in COVID-19. Study-wide context: Samples came from the United States, Italy and Spain, spanning acute and convalescent COVID-19. From T cells, B-cell-depleted T cells, or PBMCs came the material, which was cDNA or gDNA.

Trimming cost V 3 bases and J 5 bases, with 7 bases left between them. The CDR3 covers 12 residues. Germline CDR1 is SEHNR and CDR2 is FQNEAQ (reference sequence). Authors' analysis steps: Scientists estimated how many nucleated cells there were by amplifying reference gene primers. Profiled with immunoSEQ multiplex PCR; TCRdb holds only in-frame clones, not every one. V and J calls and clone size are copied from that table; D and trimming were computed from the DNA. The table shows 100,000 to 150,000 clones, with over 70% occurring only once. Sequenced material: peripheral blood. The TCR sequence derives from a woman between 50 and 59 years old with acute or convalescent COVID-19. The V and J genes are TRBV7-9 and TRBJ1-1; D gene uncertain. The CDR3 coding sequence is TGTGCCAGCAGCTTTTCGGTGACTGAAGCTTTCTTT. It translates to CASSFSVTEAFF.